This T cell receptor beta chain is drawn from a study of blood T cells in healthy people across ages (dated by TCRdb to 2014 to 2015). About the full investigation: Template switching captured roughly one uniquely barcoded TCR beta cDNA molecule per two T cells in model experiments. The study measured age-related changes in TCR beta repertoire diversity using deep sequencing normalized with unique cDNA molecular identifiers. To avoid experimental bias, donors of different ages were randomly spread across the sequencing lanes. Four age groups were formed from the donors: young (average 16 years), middle-aged (around 41), aged (about 68) and long-lived (about 80). Using the same blood draw, the study looked at two additional independent replicas of 1 million unique cDNA reads for two donors, one aged 18 to 29 and the other aged 80 or older. Summary of the overall study and its limitations: The percentage of naive T cells measured by flow cytometry correlated strongly with observed TCR beta diversity. The CMV infection status of donors was not known, potentially confounding age-related changes in expanded clonotypes. Total diversity estimates from one million sequenced T cells were considered lower bounds and underestimates. Compared with the aged group, the long-lived group had more naive CD4+ T cells, fewer expanded clones and increased TCR diversity, suggesting age selection. Observed TCR beta diversity per million T cells fell roughly linearly with age, and a significant reduction was already apparent by age around 40. Since profiling was done on bulk unsorted PBMCs, naive and antigen-experienced compartments could not be conclusively compared.

V is reduced by 5 bases and J by 4 bases, leaving a spacing of 6 bases between them. CDR3 length: 12 amino acids, cysteine to phenylalanine. Only the CDR3 region is kept as DNA, spanning 36 bases read in frame from base 1. The germline V gene specifies SGHTA as CDR1 and FQGNSA as CDR2. Donors were approximately 42 systemically healthy Caucasian individuals from Russia aged roughly 6 to 90 years. Each donor gave about 9.7 milliliters of peripheral blood, drawn into EDTA-treated Vacutainer tubes. Ficoll-Paque density-gradient centrifugation was used to isolate PBMCs, with at least 7 million per sample. Total RNA, at least 5 micrograms per sample, was extracted from PBMCs with Trizol reagent. The percentages of naive CD45RAhigh/CD27high T cells were determined by flow cytometry on a PBMC aliquot from every donor. Of note for this clonotype: This receptor's antigen is unknown. The sample holds no much larger clone one base away, and base qualities are not on file.

To prepare the library, 5' RACE was applied. TCRdb shows the sequencer as Illumina HiSeq 2500. A second about 7 to 12 cycle PCR used a sample-barcoded 5' primer and a J-beta primer mix. A unique molecular identifier was introduced onto each TCR beta cDNA molecule by a template-switch 5' adaptor carrying 12 random nucleotides. Each sample yielded at least 3 million CDR3-containing paired-end reads. First-strand cDNA synthesis was performed from all RNA using the Mint cDNA synthesis kit, with priming by a TRBC-specific oligonucleotide. Following uracil-DNA glycosylase treatment, a first 18-cycle PCR with universal primers M1SS and BC2_uni_R was performed on all cDNA. In the original analysis: Normalization of each sample was performed by random selection of 1 million high-quality reads, each carrying a distinct molecular identifier. Instead of being binned into consensus sequences, reads that shared molecular identifiers were thrown out. MiTCR, run with a Q25 quality threshold and the strictest error-elimination algorithm, handled CDR3 identification, clonotype clustering and error correction. A nonparametric unseen species model with Euler transformation was used to estimate lower-bound total TCR beta diversity. Clones were called with MiXCR by TCRdb after fastp trimmed the public reads at Q25, and only in-frame beta chains were retained. CDR3 protein sequences are deduplicated, and each keeps its most common genes and DNA. The V and J calls were determined by TCRdb, not by the authors. The sample yields approximately 800,000 distinct CDR3 sequences; 50% to 65% were counted once. Of the sample, approximately 41% is held by the ten largest clones.

Sequences were obtained from blood. Here the chain combines TRBV7-2 and TRBJ1-5; no D gene is confidently identified. The source is an elderly man in good health. CDR3 sequence: CASSPRNQPQHF. The DNA is as follows: TGTGCCAGCAGCCCGCGGAATCAGCCCCAGCATTTT.